This T cell receptor beta chain was captured by sequencing in a study of cytomegalovirus exposure and HLA in healthy donors. Overall study results and limits: There were some public TCRs occurring in many donors, but most TCR sequences were rare.

This clone came up once. The antigen is undetermined. There are 15 residues in the CDR3. Deletions cut 5 bases from V and 2 bases from J, with 16 bases between. Per germline, CDR1 MNHEY and CDR2 SVGAGI. Here immunoSEQ multiplex PCR was the method, and the copy in TCRdb shows in-frame clones only, minus some. The table records fewer than 150,000 clones, about 90% of them present only once. The V and J genes are TRBV6-5 and TRBJ2-7; D perhaps matches TRBD1 (7 bases). The TCR was taken from a woman between 18 and 30 years old in good health and CMV-seropositive. The sequenced sample was PBMCs. The CDR3 DNA is TGTGCCAGCAGTCCCCAGGGGGGACAGACCTACGAGCAGTACTTC. Its protein product is CASSPQGGQTYEQYF.